Below are 29 T cell receptor beta chains sequenced from a single sample in a study of CD8+ T cells in alopecia areata. The sequencing template was cDNA reverse transcribed from extracted RNA. The table came from immunoSEQ multiplex PCR; TCRdb's copy has only in-frame clones and leaves some out. This table holds 210,000 or so clones, more than 60% found once. This sample's treatment: oral pan-JAK inhibitor, 5-10 mg twice daily. The source material was CD4+ T cells sorted from blood, sampled at week 44, from a patient treated with tofacitinib. The receptors were gathered from a human donor with alopecia areata.

This clone was seen only a few times. This sequence joins TRBV5-1 and TRBJ2-3; D may be TRBD2 (6 bases). The CDR3 extends over 14 amino acids. Trimming took off 3 bases at V and 2 bases at J, with 10 bases between the two ends. The germline V gene encodes CDR1 SGHRS and CDR2 YFSETQ. Written as DNA, the CDR3 is TGCGCCAGCAGCTCCGGACTAACCACAGATACGCAGTATTTT. It codes for CASSSGLTTDTQYF.

The chain combines TRBV6-1 with TRBJ2-7; 7 bases match TRBD1. Germline V gives CDR1 MNHNS, CDR2 SASEGT. The V segment lost 5 bases and the J segment 0 bases; nucleotides outside the gene matches: 7. CDR3 length equals 15 residues. As DNA, the CDR3 is TGTGCCAGCAGTTCTGGACAGGTTTACTCCTACGAGCAGTACTTC. Its translation is CASSSGQVYSYEQYF.

The rearrangement uses TRBV5-4 and TRBJ2-7, with D possibly being TRBD1 (6 bases). This CDR3 has 13 residues. Germline CDR1 reads SGHNT; CDR2 reads YYREEE (reference sequence). Between the trimmed V and J ends, which lost 8 bases and 5 bases, there was a span of 17 bases. Here the CDR3 DNA reads TGTGCCAGTACACCCCCAGGGGCCCACGAGCAGTACTTC. Amino acid sequence: CASTPPGAHEQYF.

The V gene is TRBV11-2, the J gene TRBJ1-1; D is possibly TRBD1 (5 bases). Trimming took 5 bases from V and 10 from J, leaving 17 bases between them. There are 13 residues in the CDR3. Germline V gene data show CDR1 as SGHAT and CDR2 as FQNNGV. The CDR3 coding sequence is TGTGCCAGCAGCCCCGGGGGAGTCTCGGGAGCTTTCTTT. Translation: CASSPGGVSGAFF. Full variable domain (rest looked up from reference TRBV11-2 and TRBJ1-1): EAGVAQSPRYKIIEKRQSVAFWCNPISGHATLYWYQQILGQGPKLLIQFQNNGVVDDSQLPKDRFSAERLKGVDSTLKIQPAKLEDSAVYLCASSPGGVSGAFFGQGTRLTVV.

This clone was counted between two and nine times. As DNA, the CDR3 is TGCAGCGTTGCTAGGGGATCGAACACCGGGGAGCTGTTTTTT. Amino acids: CSVARGSNTGELFF. The chain joins TRBV29-1 to TRBJ2-2; a possible D gene is TRBD1 (5 bases). Germline V gene data show CDR1 as SQVTM and CDR2 as ANQGSEA. The V end lost 4 bases, the J end lost 0 bases, and 9 bases lay between the germline ends. The CDR3 totals 14 residues.

This rearrangement joins TRBV7-2 to TRBJ2-2; possible D gene TRBD1, 6 bases. CDR1 and CDR2 (germline): SGHTA, FQGNSA. This CDR3 spans 13 amino acids. V lost 5 bases, J lost 7 bases, and 11 bases lay in between. The DNA of the CDR3 is TGTGCCAGCAGCCCCACAGGGATCGGGGAGCTGTTTTTT. Translated, it gives CASSPTGIGELFF. The variable domain in full, with the rest retrieved from reference TRBV7-2 and TRBJ2-2, is GAGVSQSPSNKVTEKGKDVELRCDPISGHTALYWYRQSLGQGLEFLIYFQGNSAPDKSGLPSDRFSAERTGGSVSTLTIQRTQQEDSAVYLCASSPTGIGELFFGEGSRLTVL.

This rearrangement joins TRBV30 to TRBJ1-2; maybe TRBD1 (6 bases). There are 14 residues in the CDR3. Germline-derived CDR1 and CDR2 are GTSNPN and SVGIG (reference sequence). V gave up 4 bases and J gave up 8 bases, with 20 bases separating them. The CDR3 loop is CAWIGVNLQGGYTF. The CDR3 DNA follows: TGTGCCTGGATCGGTGTGAATTTACAGGGAGGCTACACCTTC.

This clone was observed at least ten times. This rearrangement joins TRBV27 to TRBJ2-7; 7 bases are a match to TRBD1. Germline CDR1 MNHEY, CDR2 SMNVEV (reference sequence). The J segment lost 3 bases and the V segment lost 2 bases, leaving 4 bases of the junction unmatched. The CDR3 runs 14 residues. The CDR3 DNA sequence: TGTGCCAGCAGTTTACGGCCAGGGGGCTACGAGCAGTACTTC. It is translated as CASSLRPGGYEQYF.

This clone has more than one count but fewer than ten. Other DNA variants within this sample encode the same CDR3. V is TRBV30 and J is TRBJ1-5, with no clear D. CDR3 length equals 13 residues. CDR1 GTSNPN and CDR2 SVGIG come from the germline V gene (reference sequence). V lost 1 base to trimming and J lost 3 bases, with 7 bases between them. CDR3 loop: CAWSGGDNQPQHF. The CDR3 DNA sequence: TGTGCCTGGAGTGGCGGGGACAATCAGCCCCAGCATTTT.

The rearrangement links TRBV2 to TRBJ2-2; weak D call: TRBD2 (6 bases). Germline V gene data show CDR1 as SNHLY and CDR2 as FYNNEI. The CDR3 has 13 residues. V was pared by 10 bases and J by 7 bases, with 16 bases between. In DNA, the CDR3 is TGTGCCACCAGGTCGGGAGTAGGCGGGGAGCTGTTTTTT. Translating it yields CATRSGVGGELFF.

J is TRBJ2-7 and V is TRBV29-1, with D possibly TRBD1 on 5 matching bases. V was cut by 6 bases and J by 3 bases, with 15 bases left in between. Germline assignment: CDR1 SQVTM and CDR2 ANQGSEA. The CDR3 extends over 13 amino acids. The CDR3 here is CSVQSKTDYEQYF. Written as DNA, the CDR3 is TGCAGCGTCCAAAGCAAGACAGACTACGAGCAGTACTTC.

This clone occurred a few times. The chain carries TRBV7-2 and TRBJ1-2, with 11 bases aligning to TRBD1. CDR1 is SGHTA and CDR2 is FQGNSA in the germline V gene. V gave up 5 bases and J gave up 7 bases; unmatched junction bases: 9. CDR3 size: 15 residues. CDR3 sequence: CASSPRTGGSGGYTF. Here the CDR3 DNA reads TGTGCCAGCAGCCCAAGGACAGGGGGCTCGGGTGGCTACACCTTC.

This clone appeared once. V and J are TRBV25-1 and TRBJ1-2, with TRBD1 matching over 10 bases. V was pared by 4 bases and J by 6 bases, with 5 bases of the junction left unmatched. This CDR3 comprises 14 residues. Per the germline V gene, CDR1 is MGHDK and CDR2 is SYGVNS. CDR3 amino acids: CASSAPTGGDGYTF. In DNA form, the CDR3 reads TGTGCCAGCAGTGCTCCGACAGGGGGCGATGGCTACACCTTC.

The chain combines TRBV7-9 with TRBJ2-1, with TRBD2 identical over 7 bases. The CDR3 spans 14 residues. Germline CDR1 reads SEHNR; CDR2 reads FQNEAQ (reference sequence). V trimming: 3 bases; J trimming: 7 bases; junction bases outside the gene matches: 6. The CDR3 sequence: CASSLGDYGNEQFF. In DNA, the CDR3 is TGTGCCAGCAGCTTGGGGGACTACGGGAATGAGCAGTTCTTC. Filled out from reference TRBV7-9 and TRBJ2-1, the complete variable domain reads DTGVSQNPRHKITKRGQNVTFRCDPISEHNRLYWYRQTLGQGPEFLTYFQNEAQLEKSRLLSDRFSAERPKGSFSTLEIQRTEQGDSAMYLCASSLGDYGNEQFFGPGTRLTVL.

This clone has only a few counts. The chain recombines TRBV9 with TRBJ1-3; D perhaps matches TRBD1 (5 bases). Trimming shortened V by 2 bases and J by 2 bases, and 11 bases separated the two germline ends. The CDR3 loop spans 15 amino acids. Germline assignment: CDR1 SGDLS and CDR2 YYNGEE. The CDR3 is CASSVQGAAGNTIYF. The CDR3 nucleotides read TGTGCCAGCAGCGTTCAGGGAGCGGCTGGAAACACCATATATTTT.

This chain links TRBV29-1 with TRBJ1-5, with 8 bases aligning to TRBD1. The J segment lost 4 bases and the V segment lost 7 bases, leaving 9 bases of the junction unmatched. The CDR3 loop spans 14 amino acids. Germline CDR1 is SQVTM and CDR2 is ANQGSEA. CDR3 residues: CSATTGTGNQPQHF. Written as DNA, the CDR3 is TGCAGCGCGACAACCGGGACAGGAAATCAGCCCCAGCATTTT. The full variable domain, its missing parts supplied by reference TRBV29-1 and TRBJ1-5, is SAVISQKPSRDICQRGTSLTIQCQVDSQVTMMFWYRQQPGQSLTLIATANQGSEATYESGFVIDKFPISRPNLTFSTLTVSNMSPEDSSIYLCSATTGTGNQPQHFGDGTRLSIL.

The rearrangement uses TRBV28 and TRBJ1-2; maybe TRBD1 (6 bases). The V end lost 3 bases, the J end lost 3 bases, and 11 bases lay between the germline ends. This CDR3 region has 14 residues. Germline V CDR1 and CDR2: MDHEN, SYDVKM. The CDR3 DNA is TGTGCCAGCAGTTTGGAACAGGGACACTATGGCTACACCTTC. Translating it yields CASSLEQGHYGYTF.

The chain joins TRBV6-6 to TRBJ2-1; 12 bases are shared with TRBD2. The germline V gene has CDR1 MNHNY and CDR2 SVGAGI (reference sequence). The CDR3 is made up of 15 amino acids. The ends lost 5 bases at V and 7 bases at J; junction bases unmatched: 6. The DNA for the CDR3 is TGTGCCAGCAGTACATCTAGCGGGGGGGCAAATGAGCAGTTCTTC. Its protein is CASSTSSGGANEQFF.

This clone came up a few times. CDR3: CAISDSTTGGYNSPLHF. In DNA, the CDR3 is TGTGCCATCAGTGATTCGACGACAGGGGGCTATAATTCACCCCTCCACTTT. The chain couples TRBV10-3 to TRBJ1-6; 9 nucleotides agree with TRBD1. The CDR3 is made up of 17 amino acids. V shed 3 bases and J 3 bases; nucleotides not matched to a gene: 6. Germline lookup yields CDR1 ENHRY and CDR2 SYGVKD.

V is TRBV9 and J is TRBJ1-3; D is possibly TRBD1 (6 bases). V was trimmed by 2 bases and J by 0 bases, leaving 27 bases between them. This CDR3 has 21 residues. Germline values: CDR1 SGDLS, CDR2 YYNGEE. As DNA, the CDR3 is TGTGCCAGCAGCGTCCACTCAAGACAGGCCGGGTTGCTCGGCTCTGGAAACACCATATATTTT. It is translated as CASSVHSRQAGLLGSGNTIYF.

In this sample, this clone turned up once. This chain uses TRBV29-1 with TRBJ1-2; D is undetermined. The CDR3 spans 12 residues. The V and J ends lost 4 bases and 7 bases respectively, with 13 bases between them. The germline V gene encodes CDR1 SQVTM and CDR2 ANQGSEA. CDR3 residues: CSVGREGRGYTF. DNA for the CDR3: TGCAGCGTTGGACGTGAGGGTCGTGGCTACACCTTC. Full variable domain (missing parts from reference TRBV29-1 and TRBJ1-2): SAVISQKPSRDICQRGTSLTIQCQVDSQVTMMFWYRQQPGQSLTLIATANQGSEATYESGFVIDKFPISRPNLTFSTLTVSNMSPEDSSIYLCSVGREGRGYTFGSGTRLTVV.

This sequence joins TRBV10-3 and TRBJ1-2; possible D gene TRBD1, 5 bases. There are 14 residues in the CDR3. Germline V CDR1 and CDR2: ENHRY, SYGVKD. V lost 9 bases and J 1 base, leaving 15 bases between the germline ends. CDR3 nucleotides: TGTGCCATTGCACAAGGAGGGGATAACTATGGCTACACCTTC. Its protein is CAIAQGGDNYGYTF.

This clone was picked up a small number of times. The chain has TRBV5-1 and TRBJ2-5; D unclear. CDR1 is SGHRS and CDR2 is YFSETQ in the germline V gene. This CDR3 has 12 amino acids. V lost 4 bases and J 4 bases, leaving 8 bases between the germline ends. The DNA of the CDR3 is TGCGCCAGCAGCGAAGGTACAGAGACCCAGTACTTC. The encoded protein is CASSEGTETQYF.

This rearrangement joins TRBV11-1 to TRBJ2-7; D perhaps matches TRBD2 (5 bases). This CDR3 has 13 amino acids. Germline assignment: CDR1 SGHAT and CDR2 FQDESV (reference sequence). V was clipped by 5 bases and J by 0 bases, with 8 bases between them. The CDR3, as DNA: TGTGCCAGCAGCCCGAGGGTCTCCTACGAGCAGTACTTC. Translated, it gives CASSPRVSYEQYF.

V gene TRBV15 combines with J gene TRBJ2-1; 7 positions match TRBD2. CDR3 length: 13 residues. The junction had 3 bases not matched to a gene; V was cut back by 7 bases and J by 3 bases. Per germline, CDR1 LNHNV and CDR2 YYDKDF (reference sequence). In nucleotides, the CDR3 is TGTGCCACCACGCGGGGGTTCTACAATGAGCAGTTCTTC. Translated: CATTRGFYNEQFF.

The chain combines TRBV4-3 with TRBJ2-1; D is possibly TRBD2 (5 bases). The CDR3 is made up of 15 amino acids. Germline V gene lookup returns CDR1 LGHNA and CDR2 YSLEER. Trimming took 0 bases from V and 6 from J, leaving 12 bases between them. The DNA of the CDR3 is TGCGCCAGCAGCCAAGATCACGGGAACCTCAATGAGCAGTTCTTC. Amino acid sequence: CASSQDHGNLNEQFF.

The rearrangement joins TRBV7-9 to TRBJ1-1; TRBD1 matches 10 bases. V shed 5 bases, J shed 5 bases, and the junction held 11 bases outside the gene matches. The CDR3 has 16 residues. In germline, CDR1 is SEHNR, CDR2 FQNEAQ (reference sequence). CDR3: CASSKAWDRGFTEAFF. In DNA form, the CDR3 reads TGTGCCAGCAGCAAGGCTTGGGACAGGGGTTTTACTGAAGCTTTCTTT.

The chain couples TRBV7-7 to TRBJ2-7; D not resolved. Germline V lookup: CDR1 SSHAT, CDR2 FNYEAQ (reference sequence). The length of the CDR3 is 13 residues. V was trimmed by 5 bases and J by 0 bases, leaving 8 bases between them. CDR3 bases: TGTGCCAGCAGCCCCTCATCCTCCTACGAGCAGTACTTC. Its protein is CASSPSSSYEQYF.

The chain carries TRBV23-1 and TRBJ1-2; possibly TRBD1 for D (5 bases). TRBV23-1 is annotated as an ORF whose role is uncertain. V gave up 4 bases and J gave up 7 bases, with 19 bases separating them. CDR3 size: 15 residues. The CDR3 sequence is CASSLRLVQEAGYTF. As DNA, the CDR3 is TGCGCCAGCAGTCTTCGCCTGGTACAGGAGGCTGGCTACACCTTC.